These T cell receptor beta chains were read from a single sample in a study of glioma-infiltrating T cells after dendritic cell vaccination. The table came from immunoSEQ multiplex PCR; TCRdb's copy has only in-frame clones and leaves some out. The data contain tens of thousands of clones, roughly 80% of them singletons. Sequencing used blood, obtained after dendritic cell vaccination. The receptor source for this set is a human donor with glioblastoma. Each CDR3 is given with its conserved first and last residue. The D gene is left open where the match is weak. The size of a clone is reported for some rows only, either as once, few or many, or as a class for expanded clones.

V gene	clone size	D gene	J gene	CDR3 protein	CDR3 DNA
TRBV9	-	TRBD2	TRBJ2-3	CASSGGPPLLAGGSTDTQYF	TGTGCCAGCAGCGGCGGCCCCCCCCTACTAGCGGGTGGGAGCACAGATACGCAGTATTTT
TRBV15	-	TRBD1	TRBJ2-7	CATSSPHRGPYEQYF	TGTGCCACCAGCTCTCCCCACAGGGGTCCCTACGAGCAGTACTTC
TRBV4-2	-	-	TRBJ1-3	CASSLSARASGNTIYF	TGTGCCAGCAGCCTATCTGCCAGGGCAAGTGGAAACACCATATATTTT
TRBV5-1	-	TRBD1	TRBJ1-1	CASSLRQGGTEAFF	TGCGCCAGCAGTCTTCGACAGGGGGGCACTGAAGCTTTCTTT
TRBV7-9	few	-	TRBJ2-5	CASSPNGGRTAVQETQYF	TGTGCCAGCAGCCCAAACGGGGGGCGGACAGCGGTCCAAGAGACCCAGTACTTC
TRBV11-3	-	-	TRBJ2-7	CASSLGGGAYEQYF	TGTGCCAGCAGCTTAGGAGGGGGGGCCTACGAGCAGTACTTC
TRBV4-3	-	TRBD2	TRBJ2-7	CASSQDLTSAYEQYF	TGCGCCAGCAGCCAAGATCTGACTAGCGCTTACGAGCAGTACTTC
TRBV5-1	once	-	TRBJ2-3	CASGPAPSPDTQYF	TGCGCCAGCGGGCCAGCCCCTAGCCCAGATACGCAGTATTTT
TRBV27	-	-	TRBJ1-1	CASSFLREKTEAFF	TGTGCCAGCAGTTTTCTTAGGGAGAAAACTGAAGCTTTCTTT
TRBV5-8	-	-	TRBJ1-2	CASSFGQSSNYGYTF	TGTGCCAGCAGCTTCGGACAGTCTTCTAACTATGGCTACACCTTC
TRBV25-1	-	TRBD1	TRBJ1-4	CASRATPGQRATNEKLFF	TGTGCCAGCAGGGCCACCCCGGGACAGCGCGCAACTAATGAAAAACTGTTTTTT
TRBV5-5	few	-	TRBJ2-5	CASSPTRQQLGETQYF	TGTGCCAGCAGCCCGACCAGGCAACAGCTGGGAGAGACCCAGTACTTC
TRBV9	-	TRBD2	TRBJ2-2	CASSPGASGTDTGELFF	TGTGCCAGCAGCCCCGGGGCTAGCGGTACAGACACCGGGGAGCTGTTTTTT
TRBV6-1	few	-	TRBJ1-1	CASRPYRVNTEAFF	TGTGCCAGCAGACCATACAGGGTAAACACTGAAGCTTTCTTT
TRBV4-1	-	-	TRBJ1-5	CASSQGGVLNQPQHF	TGCGCCAGCAGCCAAGGCGGGGTTCTCAATCAGCCCCAGCATTTT
TRBV2	-	-	TRBJ1-5	CASTRQEPGQPQHF	TGTGCCAGCACCAGACAGGAACCGGGGCAGCCCCAGCATTTT
TRBV10-2	-	TRBD1	TRBJ1-2	CASSESGTGGYGYTF	TGCGCCAGCAGTGAGTCGGGGACAGGGGGCTATGGCTACACCTTC
TRBV14	-	TRBD2	TRBJ2-7	CASSPYGGSYEQYF	TGTGCCAGCAGCCCCTACGGGGGGTCCTACGAGCAGTACTTC
TRBV7-3	-	-	TRBJ2-1	CASSLIAPGEQFF	TGTGCCAGCAGCTTAATAGCGCCGGGCGAGCAGTTCTTC
TRBV6-5	few	-	TRBJ1-3	CASGSARGAGNTIYF	TGTGCCAGCGGCTCCGCCAGAGGTGCTGGAAACACCATATATTTT
TRBV5-1	-	TRBD1	TRBJ1-2	CASSLEGRGLRGYTF	TGCGCCAGCAGCTTGGAGGGCAGGGGGTTACGTGGCTACACCTTC
TRBV5-6	-	-	TRBJ1-2	CASSLDTAARSGYTF	TGTGCCAGCAGCTTGGACACGGCTGCCAGGTCTGGCTACACCTTC
TRBV5-1	-	TRBD1	TRBJ2-5	CASSSRTGGGETQYF	TGCGCCAGCAGCTCACGGACAGGGGGCGGAGAGACCCAGTACTTC
TRBV5-1	few	-	TRBJ1-4	CASSLGIRADKLFF	TGCGCCAGCAGCTTGGGAATCAGGGCGGACAAACTGTTTTTT
TRBV20-1	once	-	TRBJ2-7	CSARTSYEQYF	TGCAGTGCTCGAACTTCCTACGAGCAGTACTTC
TRBV30	-	-	TRBJ2-5	CAWSVGGEETQYF	TGTGCCTGGAGCGTCGGAGGCGAAGAGACCCAGTACTTC
TRBV7-9	-	-	TRBJ2-1	CASSLDPGDNEQFF	TGTGCCAGCAGCTTAGACCCGGGGGACAATGAGCAGTTCTTC